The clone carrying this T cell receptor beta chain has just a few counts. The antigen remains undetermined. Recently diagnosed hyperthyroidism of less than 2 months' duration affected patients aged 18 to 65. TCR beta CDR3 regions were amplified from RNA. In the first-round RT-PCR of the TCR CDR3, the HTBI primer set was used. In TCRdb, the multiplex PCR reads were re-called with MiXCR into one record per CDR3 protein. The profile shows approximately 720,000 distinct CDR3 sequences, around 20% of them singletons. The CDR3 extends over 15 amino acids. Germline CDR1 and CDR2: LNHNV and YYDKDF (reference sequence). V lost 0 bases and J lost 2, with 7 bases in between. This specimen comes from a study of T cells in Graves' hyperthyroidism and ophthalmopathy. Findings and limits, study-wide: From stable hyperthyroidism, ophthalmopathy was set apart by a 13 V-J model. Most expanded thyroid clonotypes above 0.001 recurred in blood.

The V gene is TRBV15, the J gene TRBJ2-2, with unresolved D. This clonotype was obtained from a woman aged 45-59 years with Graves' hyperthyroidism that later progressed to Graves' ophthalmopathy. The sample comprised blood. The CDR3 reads CATSREGLNTGELFF. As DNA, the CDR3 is TGTGCCACCAGCAGAGAAGGTCTTAACACCGGGGAGCTGTTTTTT.